The 10 T cell receptor beta chains given below trace back to one sample, sequenced in a study of control samples from healthy donors and cancer patients. Libraries were prepared by immunoSEQ multiplex PCR; TCRdb keeps only in-frame clonotypes and omits some of them. The table has some 150,000 clones, just over 95% seen once. Sequenced material: blood. The source is a woman aged 30 to 39 in good health.

The chain couples TRBV28 to TRBJ1-2, with 8 bases lining up with TRBD1. Germline V lookup: CDR1 MDHEN, CDR2 SYDVKM. After removal of 2 bases from V and 5 bases from J, the junction contained 7 bases not matched to a gene. CDR3 length: 15 amino acids. CDR3 bases: TGTGCCAGCAGTTTACCCCCAGACAGGGGATATGGCTACACCTTC. Residues: CASSLPPDRGYGYTF.

This chain links TRBV6-5 with TRBJ2-7; 12 positions match TRBD1. J was trimmed by 6 bases and V by 8 bases; bases with no gene match: 5. CDR1 and CDR2 from the germline V gene are MNHEY and SVGAGI. The CDR3 contains 13 residues. In DNA, the CDR3 is TGTGCCAGCTTGGGACAGGGGGCACCCGAGCAGTACTTC. Amino acids: CASLGQGAPEQYF.

This chain uses TRBV19 with TRBJ1-2; 9 nucleotides match TRBD1. Trimming at V came to 7 bases and at J to 4 bases, leaving 13 bases not matched to a gene. Germline assignment: CDR1 LNHDA and CDR2 SQIVND (reference sequence). The CDR3 consists of 16 residues. Written as DNA, the CDR3 is TGTGCCAGTATTTCCTGGGGACAGGGCGTCCCCTATGGCTACACCTTC. Translated, it gives CASISWGQGVPYGYTF.

The V gene is TRBV4-2, the J gene TRBJ1-5; TRBD1 is a possible D gene (5 bases). The CDR3 loop spans 15 amino acids. V was pared by 2 bases and J by 6 bases, with 14 bases between. Germline loops: CDR1 LGHNA, CDR2 YNFKEQ. The CDR3 DNA follows: TGTGCCAGCAGCCAAATCGGGACTCCAGGTCAGCCCCAGCATTTT. Translation: CASSQIGTPGQPQHF.

This clone was seen only once. J is TRBJ1-5 and V is TRBV24-1; the D is unclear. CDR1 KGHDR and CDR2 SFDVKD come from the germline V gene. The CDR3 length is 15 residues. V lost 5 bases and J lost 5, with 15 bases in between. The CDR3 is CATSAVDGKDQPQHF. As DNA, the CDR3 is TGTGCCACCAGTGCCGTTGACGGAAAGGATCAGCCCCAGCATTTT.

This clone has only one observation. This rearrangement joins TRBV7-2 to TRBJ1-5, with a possible D match to TRBD1 (5 bases). From germline, CDR1 is SGHTA and CDR2 FQGNSA. The V and J ends lost 1 base and 6 bases respectively, with 13 bases between them. This CDR3 has 15 residues. The CDR3 is CASSLGVGRVQPQHF. CDR3 in DNA: TGTGCCAGCAGCTTAGGGGTGGGCAGGGTTCAGCCCCAGCATTTT.

V usage is TRBV4-2 and J usage is TRBJ1-1; 7 nucleotides align to TRBD1. The trim removed 1 base at V and 1 base at J, leaving 0 bases unmatched. Germline V lookup: CDR1 LGHNA, CDR2 YNFKEQ. The CDR3 length is 14 residues. CDR3 DNA: TGTGCCAGCAGCCAAGGACAGGGGAACACTGAAGCTTTCTTT. As protein: CASSQGQGNTEAFF.

This clone was found once. This sequence joins TRBV19 and TRBJ1-1, with D maybe TRBD1 (5 bases). The germline CDR1 and CDR2 sequences are LNHDA and SQIVND (reference sequence). The CDR3 is made up of 15 amino acids. Trimming cost V 5 bases and J 1 base, with 14 bases left between them. The CDR3 nucleotides read TGTGCCAGTAGTCCCGAGGGACGGAGGAACACTGAAGCTTTCTTT. It translates to CASSPEGRRNTEAFF.

The chain links TRBV18 to TRBJ1-1, with TRBD1 identical over 9 bases. Looked up from germline, CDR1 is KGHSH and CDR2 is LQKENI. Germline trimming cut 3 bases from V and 10 bases from J; bases unmatched to any gene: 6. This CDR3 spans 13 amino acids. The CDR3: CASSPGQGMVAFF. The DNA for the CDR3 is TGTGCCAGCTCACCCGGACAGGGGATGGTAGCTTTCTTT.

The chain is built from TRBV7-3 and TRBJ1-5; D call uncertain. This CDR3 spans 11 amino acids. Germline V gene sequence: CDR1 SGHTA, CDR2 FQGTGA. Trimming shortened V by 5 bases and J by 6 bases, and 5 bases separated the two germline ends. In nucleotides, the CDR3 is TGTGCCAGCAGCCACATTCAGCCCCAGCATTTT. Translation: CASSHIQPQHF.